Below are 3 T cell receptor beta chains sequenced from a single sample in a study of post-analysis software for immune sequencing data. The TCR beta cDNA libraries carried unique molecular identifiers. TCRdb called the PCR reads again in MiXCR, with one record for every CDR3 protein. Altogether roughly 410,000 distinct CDR3 sequences are present, less than 35% being singletons, with the ten largest covering about an eighth. For these TCRs, the target antigens are not known. Notes on the study in general: A handful of TRBV segments occurring more often in patients than controls included TRBV5-6, TRBV5-1 and TRBV20-1.

The sample was blood. Every receptor here comes from a girl under 18 with multiple sclerosis.

The rearrangement joins TRBV6-6 to TRBJ2-3, with D tentatively TRBD2 (6 bases). The germline gives CDR1 MNHNY, CDR2 SVGAGI (reference sequence). Trimming pared 7 bases from V and 5 bases from J, leaving 22 bases between. The length of the CDR3 is 16 residues. DNA of the CDR3: TGTGCCAGCACCATCACCCCCGGGAGCTTACAAGATACGCAGTATTTT. Residues: CASTITPGSLQDTQYF.

This clonotype was seen only a few times. This chain's CDR3 is CASSSNPAGTGRNEQYF. The CDR3 coding sequence is TGTGCCAGCAGTTCCAATCCTGCCGGGACAGGGAGGAACGAGCAGTACTTC. The chain carries TRBV6-5 and TRBJ2-7; 9 bases are a match to TRBD1. Germline CDR1 and CDR2: MNHEY and SVGAGI. V lost 4 bases, J lost 5 bases, and 15 bases stayed unmatched. The CDR3 is made up of 17 amino acids.

The table lists this clonotype with a count of one. The chain joins TRBV19 to TRBJ1-5; D uncertain. Germline CDR1 reads LNHDA; CDR2 reads SQIVND (reference sequence). Trimming shortened V by 3 bases and J by 6 bases, and 6 bases separated the two germline ends. The CDR3 consists of 12 residues. CDR3 in DNA: TGTGCCAGTAGTATTGAACGTCAGCCCCAGCATTTT. It codes for CASSIERQPQHF.